This passage covers 25 T cell receptor beta chains from one sample sequenced in a study of shared clonotypes between healthy human individuals. Sequencing used immunoSEQ multiplex PCR; TCRdb keeps in-frame clones, though not all of them. The sample contains more than 2,000,000 clones, more than 90% of which appear only once. Source material: naive CD4+ T cells sorted from blood. Subset meaning: CD45RA+ positively selected. The receptors here all came from a man between 18 and 29 years old in good health.

The V gene is TRBV6-1, the J gene TRBJ1-4, with D unresolved. The germline V gene encodes CDR1 MNHNS and CDR2 SASEGT. CDR3 size: 15 residues. V lost 10 bases to trimming and J lost 0 bases, with 15 bases between them. The CDR3 sequence is CAIHPLSSTNEKLFF. CDR3 DNA sequence: TGTGCCATCCACCCTCTGTCTTCAACTAATGAAAAACTGTTTTTT.

This clone was observed a handful of times. This CDR3 is also generated by other DNA sequences in the sample. The V call is TRBV28, the J call TRBJ1-1, with D unclear. The CDR3 consists of 14 residues. Germline V CDR1 and CDR2: MDHEN, SYDVKM. V was shortened by 3 bases and J by 0 bases, with 8 bases between the two germline ends. The CDR3: CASSLSGVNTEAFF. CDR3 in DNA: TGTGCCAGCAGTTTGTCTGGGGTGAACACTGAAGCTTTCTTT.

The chain carries TRBV7-8 and TRBJ2-1; 11 bases align to TRBD1. With 0 bases clipped from V and 7 bases from J, the junction kept 5 bases outside the gene matches. Germline CDR1 reads SGHVS; CDR2 reads FQNEAQ. The CDR3 has 16 residues. This CDR3 reads CASSLAVGQGANEQFF. CDR3 in DNA: TGTGCCAGCAGCTTAGCGGTTGGACAGGGGGCTAATGAGCAGTTCTTC.

This chain uses TRBV28 with TRBJ2-3; perhaps D is TRBD1 or TRBD2 (5 bases each). In germline, CDR1 is MDHEN, CDR2 SYDVKM. Trimming took 10 bases from V and 1 from J, leaving 15 bases between them. The CDR3 consists of 14 residues. Here the CDR3 reads CATPGPPGTDTQYF. CDR3 DNA: TGTGCCACTCCGGGACCCCCGGGCACAGATACGCAGTATTTT.

The chain employs TRBV7-9 and TRBJ2-7; TRBD1 agrees at 9 bases. V shed 5 bases and J 2 bases; nucleotides not matched to a gene: 4. This CDR3 is 14 amino acids long. Germline CDR1 and CDR2: SEHNR and FQNEAQ (reference sequence). The CDR3 sequence: CASSRRDRAYEQYF. The CDR3 DNA is TGTGCCAGCAGCCGCCGGGACAGGGCCTACGAGCAGTACTTC.

This sequence joins TRBV5-1 and TRBJ2-2; 8 bases map to TRBD2. There are 15 residues in the CDR3. V lost 1 base and J lost 3; bases outside the gene matches: 2. Looked up from germline, CDR1 is SGHRS and CDR2 is YFSETQ. CDR3: CASSLTSGYTGELFF. For the CDR3, the DNA is TGCGCCAGCAGCTTGACTAGCGGATACACCGGGGAGCTGTTTTTT. Full variable domain (remainder filled in from reference TRBV5-1 and TRBJ2-2): KAGVTQTPRYLIKTRGQQVTLSCSPISGHRSVSWYQQTPGQGLQFLFEYFSETQRNKGNFPGRFSGRQFSNSRSEMNVSTLELGDSALYLCASSLTSGYTGELFFGEGSRLTVL.

This chain joins TRBV15 and TRBJ1-4; the match to TRBD1 covers 7 bases. Looked up from germline, CDR1 is LNHNV and CDR2 is YYDKDF (reference sequence). CDR3 length equals 15 residues. V shed 3 bases, J shed 0 bases, and the junction held 1 base outside the gene matches. The CDR3 sequence: CATSSGTATNEKLFF. DNA of the CDR3: TGTGCCACCAGCAGCGGGACAGCAACTAATGAAAAACTGTTTTTT.

This clone was detected only once. The chain links TRBV27 to TRBJ1-6; no firm D call. This CDR3 is 15 amino acids long. Trimming left V 5 bases short and J 10 bases short, with 18 bases between. CDR1 MNHEY and CDR2 SMNVEV come from the germline V gene (reference sequence). The CDR3 is CASSRPQTVGSPLHF. CDR3 in DNA: TGTGCCAGCAGTCGACCCCAAACGGTCGGATCACCCCTCCACTTT.

The chain joins TRBV30 to TRBJ2-5; D is undetermined. The V end lost 0 bases, the J end lost 2 bases, and 10 bases lay between the germline ends. The CDR3 sequence is 14 residues long. The germline V gene has CDR1 GTSNPN and CDR2 SVGIG (reference sequence). In DNA, the CDR3 is TGTGCCTGGAGTGTACTACGGGCACAAGAGACCCAGTACTTC. Amino acids: CAWSVLRAQETQYF.

In its sample, this clone was seen once. The chain has TRBV4-1 and TRBJ2-5; 10 bases agree with TRBD2. The DNA end lines up better with TRBJ2-7; the J call may be wrong. CDR3 length: 15 residues. Germline CDR1 is MGHRA and CDR2 is YSYEKL. The CDR3 region is CASGPLASGSYEQYF. CDR3 coding DNA: TGCGCCAGCGGTCCTCTCGCTAGCGGGAGCTACGAGCAGTACTTC.

The V and J genes are TRBV7-2 and TRBJ1-2; no firm D call. Trimming removed 5 bases at V and 5 bases at J, with 12 bases between. CDR3 length: 13 amino acids. Germline V CDR1 and CDR2: SGHTA, FQGNSA. The CDR3 region is CASSAGVPYGYTF. The CDR3 nucleotides are TGTGCCAGCAGCGCTGGGGTACCTTATGGCTACACCTTC.

The rearrangement uses TRBV11-3 and TRBJ1-3; no firm D call. The germline CDR1 and CDR2 sequences are SGHNT and YENEEA. Trimming removed 4 bases from V and 0 bases from J, with 10 bases in between. The CDR3 totals 15 residues. Written as DNA, the CDR3 is TGTGCCAGCAGCTCAGACGGGAGCTCTGGAAACACCATATATTTT. This gives the protein CASSSDGSSGNTIYF. The full variable domain, rest sourced from reference TRBV11-3 and TRBJ1-3, is EAGVVQSPRYKIIEKKQPVAFWCNPISGHNTLYWYLQNLGQGPELLIRYENEEAVDDSQLPKDRFSAERLKGVDSTLKIQPAELGDSAVYLCASSSDGSSGNTIYFGEGSWLTVV.

This clone was found a few times. This chain connects TRBV19 to TRBJ1-1; TRBD1 agrees at 7 bases. V was clipped by 4 bases and J by 1 base; unmatched bases: 9. Germline V gene sequence: CDR1 LNHDA, CDR2 SQIVND (reference sequence). CDR3 length: 16 amino acids. DNA of the CDR3: TGTGCCAGTAGTACCCTTACCCGGACAGGGAACACTGAAGCTTTCTTT. Encoded protein: CASSTLTRTGNTEAFF.

The chain couples TRBV18 to TRBJ2-5, with D uncertain. Germline V gene data show CDR1 as KGHSH and CDR2 as LQKENI. V lost 1 base and J 1 base, leaving 10 bases between the germline ends. The CDR3 loop spans 15 amino acids. The CDR3 loop is CASSPRRLLQETQYF. DNA for the CDR3: TGTGCCAGCTCACCACGTCGACTGCTCCAAGAGACCCAGTACTTC.

The chain combines TRBV6-5 with TRBJ2-7, with D possibly called TRBD1 or TRBD2 (5 bases each). The CDR3 extends over 14 amino acids. Trimming removed 4 bases from V and 6 bases from J, with 16 bases in between. CDR1 and CDR2 (germline): MNHEY, SVGAGI. The CDR3 is CASSLRGSVAEQYF. The DNA for the CDR3 is TGTGCCAGCAGTTTACGGGGCTCAGTGGCCGAGCAGTACTTC.

This chain uses TRBV5-1 with TRBJ2-1, with TRBD2 identical over 8 bases. V shed 4 bases, J shed 6 bases, and the junction held 9 bases outside the gene matches. Per germline, CDR1 SGHRS and CDR2 YFSETQ. The CDR3 runs 15 residues. CDR3 DNA sequence: TGCGCCAGCAGCCCCGGGACTAGTTTCTCCAATGAGCAGTTCTTC. It specifies CASSPGTSFSNEQFF. Variable domain in full (rest from reference TRBV5-1 and TRBJ2-1): KAGVTQTPRYLIKTRGQQVTLSCSPISGHRSVSWYQQTPGQGLQFLFEYFSETQRNKGNFPGRFSGRQFSNSRSEMNVSTLELGDSALYLCASSPGTSFSNEQFFGPGTRLTVL.

The V call is TRBV2, the J call TRBJ1-5; the match to TRBD1 covers 7 bases. The CDR3 runs 14 residues. J gave up 4 bases and V 5 bases, and 5 bases lay outside the gene matches. Germline lookup yields CDR1 SNHLY and CDR2 FYNNEI. The CDR3 DNA reads as TGTGCCAGCAGTTCCGGGACAGTTAATCAGCCCCAGCATTTT. It is translated as CASSSGTVNQPQHF. Full variable domain (outside the CDR3, taken from reference TRBV2 and TRBJ1-5): EPEVTQTPSHQVTQMGQEVILRCVPISNHLYFYWYRQILGQKVEFLVSFYNNEISEKSEIFDDQFSVERPDGSNFTLKIRSTKLEDSAMYFCASSSGTVNQPQHFGDGTRLSIL.

This sequence joins TRBV6-5 and TRBJ1-1; D possibly corresponds to TRBD1 (5 bases). This CDR3 is 14 amino acids long. The ends were cut back, 1 base at V and 5 bases at J, with 11 bases in the middle. Looked up from germline, CDR1 is MNHEY and CDR2 is SVGAGI. The CDR3 protein is CASSYFRVGTEAFF. The CDR3 bases are TGTGCCAGCAGTTACTTCAGGGTAGGGACTGAAGCTTTCTTT.

The CDR3 bases are TGTGCCAGCAGCTTAGTTGGGACGGGGTCTGGAAACACCATATATTTT. It yields the protein CASSLVGTGSGNTIYF. The gene calls are TRBV7-8 and TRBJ1-3; D may be TRBD1 (5 bases). CDR1 SGHVS and CDR2 FQNEAQ come from the germline V gene. The ends were cut back, 1 base at V and 1 base at J, with 11 bases in the middle. The CDR3 sequence is 16 residues long.

This clone was counted once. The chain combines TRBV5-3 with TRBJ1-5; D gene unclear. TRBV5-3 is filed as an ORF, its function uncertain. CDR3 length equals 17 residues. V lost 0 bases to trimming and J lost 2 bases, with 15 bases between them. The CDR3 nucleotides read TGTGCCAGAAGCTTGGCCGGGAGAGGGAGGGGCAATCAGCCCCAGCATTTT. As protein: CARSLAGRGRGNQPQHF.

As DNA, the CDR3 is TGTGCCAGCAGCTTAGGCCTCCGGACTAGAGGATACAATGAGCAGTTCTTC. It is translated as CASSLGLRTRGYNEQFF. The J gene is TRBJ2-1, the V gene TRBV7-8; 7 positions agree with TRBD2. Trimming removed 1 base from V and 4 bases from J; junction bases left unmatched: 10. The CDR3 has 17 amino acids. Per the germline V gene, CDR1 is SGHVS and CDR2 is FQNEAQ.

The chain is built from TRBV30 and TRBJ2-4; D may be TRBD1 (6 bases). The CDR3 contains 13 residues. The germline V and J ends were trimmed by 0 bases and 3 bases, with 6 bases remaining between them. Germline-derived CDR1 and CDR2 are GTSNPN and SVGIG (reference sequence). This chain's CDR3 is CAWSVQGKNIQYF. Written as DNA, the CDR3 is TGTGCCTGGAGTGTACAGGGCAAAAACATTCAGTACTTC.

The chain has TRBV30 and TRBJ1-6, with D unresolved. From germline, CDR1 is GTSNPN and CDR2 SVGIG (reference sequence). The CDR3 spans 15 residues. CDR3: CARGLTSSYNSPLHF. The CDR3 DNA sequence: TGTGCGCGCGGCCTGACAAGCTCCTATAATTCACCCCTCCACTTT.

The chain combines TRBV18 with TRBJ2-1; 7 bases align to TRBD2. Germline V gene lookup returns CDR1 KGHSH and CDR2 LQKENI. CDR3 size: 16 residues. J gave up 0 bases and V 1 base, and 3 bases lay outside the gene matches. The CDR3 DNA follows: TGTGCCAGCTCACCACAGGGCGGGAGCTCCTACAATGAGCAGTTCTTC. Encoded protein: CASSPQGGSSYNEQFF.

The chain has TRBV7-9 and TRBJ2-5; D is unresolved. CDR1 is SEHNR and CDR2 is FQNEAQ in the germline V gene (reference sequence). The CDR3 spans 16 residues. Trimming removed 2 bases from V and 4 bases from J, with 17 bases in between. The CDR3, as DNA: TGTGCCAGCAGCTTATTCGTTGGCAGTATTCCAGAGACCCAGTACTTC. Residues: CASSLFVGSIPETQYF.